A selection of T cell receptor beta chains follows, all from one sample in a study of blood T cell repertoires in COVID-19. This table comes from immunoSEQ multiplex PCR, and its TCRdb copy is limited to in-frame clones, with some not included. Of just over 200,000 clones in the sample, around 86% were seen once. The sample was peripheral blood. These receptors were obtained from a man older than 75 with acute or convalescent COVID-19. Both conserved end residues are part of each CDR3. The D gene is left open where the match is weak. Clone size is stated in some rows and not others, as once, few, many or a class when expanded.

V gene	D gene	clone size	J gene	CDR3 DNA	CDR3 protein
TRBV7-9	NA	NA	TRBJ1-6	TGTGCCAGCAGCTTGGGAGACAGGAGGAATTCACCCCTCCACTTT	CASSLGDRRNSPLHF
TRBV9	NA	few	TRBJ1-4	TGTGCCAGCAGCTCCCGACAAATCCCTAATGAAAAACTGTTTTTT	CASSSRQIPNEKLFF
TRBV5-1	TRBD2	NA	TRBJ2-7	TGCGCCAGCAGCTTGGGGGGGACTAGCGGGAGCTACGAGCAGTACTTC	CASSLGGTSGSYEQYF
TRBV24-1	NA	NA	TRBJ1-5	TGTGCCACCAGTGATTCCACAGGGACGGGCAATCAGCCCCAGCATTTT	CATSDSTGTGNQPQHF
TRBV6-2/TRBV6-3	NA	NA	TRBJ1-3	TGTGCCAGCAGTTACTTACGGGAGCTACGCTCTGGAAATACCATATATTTT	CASSYLRELRSGNTIYF
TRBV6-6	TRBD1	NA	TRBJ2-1	TGTGCCAGCACCTTGGACAGGGGTCCCAATGAGCAGTTCTTC	CASTLDRGPNEQFF
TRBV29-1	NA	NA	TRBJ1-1	TGCAGCGTTGTTAGGAACACTGAAGCTTTCTTT	CSVVRNTEAFF
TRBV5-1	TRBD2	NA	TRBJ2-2	TGCGCCAGCAGCTTGCGATTAGCGGGAGGCACCGGGGAGCTGTTTTTT	CASSLRLAGGTGELFF
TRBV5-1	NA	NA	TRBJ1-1	TGCGCCAGCAGCTCCGGACAGAACACTGAAGCTTTCTTT	CASSSGQNTEAFF
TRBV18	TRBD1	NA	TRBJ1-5	TGTGCCAGCTCTCCAGGGGGCGTTGGTCAGCCCCAGCATTTT	CASSPGGVGQPQHF